This TCR beta chain is from a study of identical twins. In this sample, this clonotype turned up a few times. What it binds is unknown. TCRdb called the 5' RACE reads again in MiXCR, with one record for every CDR3 protein. Here the sample spans around 670,000 distinct CDR3 sequences, 5.5% to 7.5% being singletons. General observations from the study: Conclusions were drawn cross-sectionally by statistical analysis, without following the same donors.

The sequenced sample consisted of naive T cells sorted from blood. The source of this sequence is a man aged 18 to 30 in good health.

Here the CDR3 reads CASSLGSFEQYV. In DNA form, the CDR3 reads TGTGCCAGCAGTTTGGGCAGCTTCGAGCAGTACGTC. This chain joins TRBV12-3 or TRBV12-4 and TRBJ2-7; the D is unclear. CDR3 length: 12 residues. V was clipped by 3 bases and J by 6 bases, with 9 bases between them.